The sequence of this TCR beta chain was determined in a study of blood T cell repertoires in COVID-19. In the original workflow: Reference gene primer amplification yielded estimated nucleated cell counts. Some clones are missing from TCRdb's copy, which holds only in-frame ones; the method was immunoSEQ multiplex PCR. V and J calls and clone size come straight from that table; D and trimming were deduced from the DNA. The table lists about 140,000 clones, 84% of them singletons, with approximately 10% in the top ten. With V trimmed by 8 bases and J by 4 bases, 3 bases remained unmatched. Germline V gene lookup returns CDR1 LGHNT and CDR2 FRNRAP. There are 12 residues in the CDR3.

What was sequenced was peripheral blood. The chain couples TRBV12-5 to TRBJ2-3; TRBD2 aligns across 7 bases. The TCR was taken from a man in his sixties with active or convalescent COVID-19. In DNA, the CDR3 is TGTGCTAGTAGCGGGGAGGCAGATACGCAGTATTTT. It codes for CASSGEADTQYF.